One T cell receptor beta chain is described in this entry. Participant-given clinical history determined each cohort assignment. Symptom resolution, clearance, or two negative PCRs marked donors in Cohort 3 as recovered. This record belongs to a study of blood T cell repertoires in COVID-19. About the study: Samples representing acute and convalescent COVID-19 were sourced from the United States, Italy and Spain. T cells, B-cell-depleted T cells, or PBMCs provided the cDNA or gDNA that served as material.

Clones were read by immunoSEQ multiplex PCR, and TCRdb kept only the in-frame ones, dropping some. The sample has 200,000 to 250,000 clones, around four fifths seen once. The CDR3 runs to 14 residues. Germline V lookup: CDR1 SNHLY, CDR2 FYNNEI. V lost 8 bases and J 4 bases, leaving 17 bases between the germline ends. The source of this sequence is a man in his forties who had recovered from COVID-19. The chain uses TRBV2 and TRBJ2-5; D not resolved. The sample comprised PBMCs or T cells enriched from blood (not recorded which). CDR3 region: CASRWHSQVETQYF. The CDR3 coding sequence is TGTGCCAGCCGGTGGCACAGTCAGGTAGAGACCCAGTACTTC.